This T cell receptor beta chain was profiled in a study of T-cell reconstitution after alpha-beta-depleted transplantation in children. This clonotype was observed a handful of times. Unique molecular identifiers were incorporated during preparation of the TCRbeta library. One entry per CDR3 protein, called by TCRdb with MiXCR from the PCR reads. The sample lists around 250,000 distinct CDR3 sequences, 9.5% to 10% occurring once. The source material was PBMCs from the stem cell graft donor, sampled from the stem cell graft. This receptor was taken from a human donor who donated a stem cell graft to a child with SCID.

The CDR3 spells CSARVLGGNEQYF. CDR3 in DNA: TGCAGTGCTAGAGTCCTGGGGGGAAACGAGCAGTACTTC. The genes are TRBV20-1 and TRBJ2-7; TRBD2 is a possible D gene (6 bases). Germline assignment: CDR1 DFQATT and CDR2 SNEGSKA (reference sequence). Trimming shortened V by 1 base and J by 5 bases, and 12 bases separated the two germline ends. The CDR3 has 13 amino acids.